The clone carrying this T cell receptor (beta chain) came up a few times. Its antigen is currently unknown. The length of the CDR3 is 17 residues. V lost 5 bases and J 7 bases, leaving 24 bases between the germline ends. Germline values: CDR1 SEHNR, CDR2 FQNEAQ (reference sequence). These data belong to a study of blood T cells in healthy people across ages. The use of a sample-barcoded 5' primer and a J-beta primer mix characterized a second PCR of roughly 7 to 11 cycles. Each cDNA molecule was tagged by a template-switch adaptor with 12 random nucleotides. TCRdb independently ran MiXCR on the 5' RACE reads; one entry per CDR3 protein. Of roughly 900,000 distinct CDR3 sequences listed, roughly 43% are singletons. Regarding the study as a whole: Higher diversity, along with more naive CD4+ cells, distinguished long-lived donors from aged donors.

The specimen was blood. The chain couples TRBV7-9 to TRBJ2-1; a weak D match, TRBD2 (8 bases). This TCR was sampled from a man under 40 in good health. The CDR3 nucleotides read TGTGCCAGCAGCCCGCCGACAGGGAGGCTAGCGGGTAATGAGCAGTTCTTC. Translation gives CASSPPTGRLAGNEQFF.